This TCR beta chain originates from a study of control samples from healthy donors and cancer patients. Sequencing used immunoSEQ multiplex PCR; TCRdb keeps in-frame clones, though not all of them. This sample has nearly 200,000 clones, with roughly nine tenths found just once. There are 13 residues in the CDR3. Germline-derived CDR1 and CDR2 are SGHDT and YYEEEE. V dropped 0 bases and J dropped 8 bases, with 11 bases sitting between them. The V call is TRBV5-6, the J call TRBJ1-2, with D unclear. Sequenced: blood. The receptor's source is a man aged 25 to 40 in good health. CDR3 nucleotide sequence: TGTGCCAGCAGCTTGGGCGGGATGGAAGGCTACACCTTC. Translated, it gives CASSLGGMEGYTF.